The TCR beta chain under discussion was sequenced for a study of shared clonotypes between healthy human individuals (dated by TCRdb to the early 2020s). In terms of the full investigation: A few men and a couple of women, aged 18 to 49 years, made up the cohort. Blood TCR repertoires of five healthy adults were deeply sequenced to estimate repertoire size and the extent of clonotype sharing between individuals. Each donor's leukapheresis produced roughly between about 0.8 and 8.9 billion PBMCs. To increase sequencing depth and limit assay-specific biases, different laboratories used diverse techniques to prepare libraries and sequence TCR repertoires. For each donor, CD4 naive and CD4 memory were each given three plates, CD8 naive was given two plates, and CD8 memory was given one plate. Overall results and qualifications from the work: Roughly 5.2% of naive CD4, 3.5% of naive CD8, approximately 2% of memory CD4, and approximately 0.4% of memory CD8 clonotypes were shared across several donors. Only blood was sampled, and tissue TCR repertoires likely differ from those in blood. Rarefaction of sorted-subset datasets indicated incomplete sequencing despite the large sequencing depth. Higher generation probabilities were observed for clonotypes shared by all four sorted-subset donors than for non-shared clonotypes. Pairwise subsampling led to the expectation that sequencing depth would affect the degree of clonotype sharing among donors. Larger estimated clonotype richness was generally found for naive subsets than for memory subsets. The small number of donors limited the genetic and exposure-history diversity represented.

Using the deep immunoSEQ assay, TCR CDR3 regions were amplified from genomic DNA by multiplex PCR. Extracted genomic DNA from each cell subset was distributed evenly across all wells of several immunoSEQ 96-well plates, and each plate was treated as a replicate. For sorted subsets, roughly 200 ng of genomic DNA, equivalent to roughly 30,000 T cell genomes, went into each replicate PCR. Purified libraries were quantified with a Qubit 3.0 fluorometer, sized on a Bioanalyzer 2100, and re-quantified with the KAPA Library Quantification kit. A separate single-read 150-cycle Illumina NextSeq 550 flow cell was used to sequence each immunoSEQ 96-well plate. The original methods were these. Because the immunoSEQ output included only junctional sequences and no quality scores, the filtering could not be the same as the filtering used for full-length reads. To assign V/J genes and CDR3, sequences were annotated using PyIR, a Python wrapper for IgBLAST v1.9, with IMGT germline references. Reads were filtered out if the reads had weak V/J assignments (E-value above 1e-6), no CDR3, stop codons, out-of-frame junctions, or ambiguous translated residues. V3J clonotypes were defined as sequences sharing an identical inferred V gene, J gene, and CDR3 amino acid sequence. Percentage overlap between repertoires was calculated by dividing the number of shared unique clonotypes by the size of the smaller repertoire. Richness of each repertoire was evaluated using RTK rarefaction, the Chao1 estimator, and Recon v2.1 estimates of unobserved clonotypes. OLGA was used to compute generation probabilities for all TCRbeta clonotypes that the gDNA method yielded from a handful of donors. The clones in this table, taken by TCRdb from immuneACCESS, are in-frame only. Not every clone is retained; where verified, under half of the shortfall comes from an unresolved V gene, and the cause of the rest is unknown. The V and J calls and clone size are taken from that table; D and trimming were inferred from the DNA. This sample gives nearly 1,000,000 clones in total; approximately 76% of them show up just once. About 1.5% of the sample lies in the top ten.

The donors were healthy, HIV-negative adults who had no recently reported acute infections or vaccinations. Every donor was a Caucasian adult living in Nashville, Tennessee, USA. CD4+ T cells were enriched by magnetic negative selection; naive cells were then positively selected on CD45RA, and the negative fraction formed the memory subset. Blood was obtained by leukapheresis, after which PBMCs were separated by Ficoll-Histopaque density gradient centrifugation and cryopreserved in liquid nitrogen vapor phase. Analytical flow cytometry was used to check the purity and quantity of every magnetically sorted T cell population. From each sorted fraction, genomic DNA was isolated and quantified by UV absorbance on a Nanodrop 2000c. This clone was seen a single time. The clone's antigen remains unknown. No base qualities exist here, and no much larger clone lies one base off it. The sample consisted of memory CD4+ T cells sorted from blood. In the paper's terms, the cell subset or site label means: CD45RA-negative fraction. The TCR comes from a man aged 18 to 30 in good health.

The CDR3 region: CASSRTRGETQYF. The nucleotide sequence is given as TGCGCCAGCAGCCGAACACGGGGGGAGACCCAGTACTTC. The chain was built from TRBV4-1 and TRBJ2-5, with a weak D call of TRBD2 (6 bases match). Spanning cysteine to phenylalanine, the CDR3 consists of 13 amino acids. This entry keeps only the CDR3 DNA: 39 bases, framed from base 1. CDR1 and CDR2, per the germline V gene, are MGHRA and YSYEKL. The V and J ends are trimmed by 4 bases and 5 bases, leaving 11 bases between them.